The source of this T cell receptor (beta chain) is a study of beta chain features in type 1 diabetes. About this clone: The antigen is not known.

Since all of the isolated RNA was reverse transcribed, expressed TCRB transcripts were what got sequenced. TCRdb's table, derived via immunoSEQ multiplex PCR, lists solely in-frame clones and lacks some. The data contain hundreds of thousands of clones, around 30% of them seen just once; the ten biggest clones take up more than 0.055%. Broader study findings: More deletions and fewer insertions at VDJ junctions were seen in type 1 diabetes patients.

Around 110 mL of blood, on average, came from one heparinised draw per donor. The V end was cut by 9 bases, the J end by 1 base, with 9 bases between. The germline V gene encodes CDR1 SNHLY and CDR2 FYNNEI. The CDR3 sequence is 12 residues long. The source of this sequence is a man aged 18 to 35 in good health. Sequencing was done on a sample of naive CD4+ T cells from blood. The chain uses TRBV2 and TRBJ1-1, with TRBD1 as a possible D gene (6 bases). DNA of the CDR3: TGTGCCAGGACAGGCTCGAACACTGAAGCTTTCTTT. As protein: CARTGSNTEAFF.